This entry features one TCR beta chain sequence. The antigen is not known. The germline CDR1 and CDR2 sequences are SGHVS and FQNEAQ. The CDR3 runs to 14 residues. Deletions cut 1 base from V and 7 bases from J, with 14 bases between. Next came a second PCR, run for about 6 to 12 cycles, which used a sample-barcoded 5' primer along with a J-beta primer mix. TCRdb re-derived calls from the 5' RACE reads in MiXCR, one entry per CDR3 protein. Among 700,000 to 950,000 distinct CDR3 sequences listed, roughly 41% were seen once. Whenever a sample was processed, at least 6.5 million PBMCs were isolated. Total RNA extracted from each sample amounted to at least 5.5 micrograms. The data belong to a study of blood T cells in healthy people across ages. Study-level findings and limits: CMV status of donors was unknown, possibly confounding expanded clonotype changes.

This TCR came from a woman aged 55-70 years in good health. Specimen: blood. The chain carries TRBV7-8 and TRBJ2-7, with D possibly TRBD1 on 5 matching bases. CDR3 coding DNA: TGTGCCAGCAGCTTAGAGGCAGGGTCTCGAGAGCAGTACTTC. Translation gives CASSLEAGSREQYF.